This T cell receptor beta chain is from a study of blood T cell repertoires in COVID-19. Study context: Acute and convalescent COVID-19 samples came from the United States, Italy and Spain.

A Seattle source enrolled patients during active infection and followed them longitudinally. CDR3 length: 16 amino acids. Germline assignment: CDR1 LNHDA and CDR2 SQIVND (reference sequence). Trimming cost V 9 bases and J 5 bases, with 22 bases left between them. This clone was found once. Using immunoSEQ multiplex PCR, the repertoire was profiled, and TCRdb retains in-frame clones only, with some absent. The sample holds about 200,000 clones, 94% seen once. The receptor comes from a man aged 25 to 45 with COVID-19, enrolled during active disease. Sequencing was carried out using peripheral blood. This rearrangement joins TRBV19 to TRBJ1-4; no clear D. CDR3 DNA sequence: TGTGCCAGCGATAAAGCCTCGGACTCCTCCAATGAAAAACTGTTTTTT. Amino acids: CASDKASDSSNEKLFF.